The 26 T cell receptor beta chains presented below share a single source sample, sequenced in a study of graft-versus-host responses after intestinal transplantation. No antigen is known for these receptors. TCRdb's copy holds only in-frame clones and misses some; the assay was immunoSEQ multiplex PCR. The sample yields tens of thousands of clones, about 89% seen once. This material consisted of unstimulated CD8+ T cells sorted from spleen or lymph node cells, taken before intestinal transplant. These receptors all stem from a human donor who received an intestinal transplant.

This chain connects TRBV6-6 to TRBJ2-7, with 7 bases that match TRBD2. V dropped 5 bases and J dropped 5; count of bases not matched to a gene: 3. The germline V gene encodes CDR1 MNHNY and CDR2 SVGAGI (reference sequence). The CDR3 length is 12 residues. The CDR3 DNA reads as TGTGCCAGCAGTCTCGCGGGGGACGAGCAGTACTTC. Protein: CASSLAGDEQYF.

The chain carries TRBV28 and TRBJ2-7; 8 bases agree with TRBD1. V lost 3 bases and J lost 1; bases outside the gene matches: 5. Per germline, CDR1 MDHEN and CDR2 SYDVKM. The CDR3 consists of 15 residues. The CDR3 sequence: CASSLNQGASYEQYF. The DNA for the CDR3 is TGTGCCAGCAGTTTGAACCAGGGGGCTTCCTACGAGCAGTACTTC.

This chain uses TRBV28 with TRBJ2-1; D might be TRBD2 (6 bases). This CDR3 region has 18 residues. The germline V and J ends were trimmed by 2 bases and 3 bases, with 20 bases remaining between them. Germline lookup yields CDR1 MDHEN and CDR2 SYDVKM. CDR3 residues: CASSLASERGPVYNEQFF. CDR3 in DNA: TGTGCCAGCAGTTTAGCTAGCGAGAGGGGCCCCGTCTACAATGAGCAGTTCTTC.

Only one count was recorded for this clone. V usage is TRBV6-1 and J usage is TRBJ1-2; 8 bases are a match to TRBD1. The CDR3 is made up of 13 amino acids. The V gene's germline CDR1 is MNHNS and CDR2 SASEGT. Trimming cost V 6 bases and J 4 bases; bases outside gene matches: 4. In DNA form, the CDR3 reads TGTGCCAGCAGCGGACAGGGCAGCTATGGCTACACCTTC. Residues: CASSGQGSYGYTF.

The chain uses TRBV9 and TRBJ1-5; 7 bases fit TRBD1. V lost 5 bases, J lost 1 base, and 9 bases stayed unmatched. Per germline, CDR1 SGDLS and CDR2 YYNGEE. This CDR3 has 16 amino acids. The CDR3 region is CASSQGGGGSNQPQHF. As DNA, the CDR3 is TGTGCCAGCAGTCAGGGGGGCGGCGGGAGCAATCAGCCCCAGCATTTT.

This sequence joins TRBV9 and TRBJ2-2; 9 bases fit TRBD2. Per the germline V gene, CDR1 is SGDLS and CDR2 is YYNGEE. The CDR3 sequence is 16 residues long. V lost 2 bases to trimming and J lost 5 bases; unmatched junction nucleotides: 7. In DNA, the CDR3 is TGTGCCAGCAGCGTTGGGCTAGCGGGGCGAACCGGGGAGCTGTTTTTT. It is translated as CASSVGLAGRTGELFF.

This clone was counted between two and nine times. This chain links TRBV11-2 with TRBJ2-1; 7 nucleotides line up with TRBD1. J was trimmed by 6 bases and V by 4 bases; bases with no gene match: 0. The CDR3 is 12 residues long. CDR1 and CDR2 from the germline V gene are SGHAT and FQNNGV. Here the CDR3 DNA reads TGTGCCAGCAGCTCAGGGGGCAATGAGCAGTTCTTC. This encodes CASSSGGNEQFF.

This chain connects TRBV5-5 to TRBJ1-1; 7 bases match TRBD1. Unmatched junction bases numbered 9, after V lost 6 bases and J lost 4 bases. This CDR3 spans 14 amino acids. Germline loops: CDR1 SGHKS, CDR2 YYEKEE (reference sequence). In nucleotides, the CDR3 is TGTGCCAGCACCCCAGGGGGATGGAGCACTGAAGCTTTCTTT. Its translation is CASTPGGWSTEAFF.

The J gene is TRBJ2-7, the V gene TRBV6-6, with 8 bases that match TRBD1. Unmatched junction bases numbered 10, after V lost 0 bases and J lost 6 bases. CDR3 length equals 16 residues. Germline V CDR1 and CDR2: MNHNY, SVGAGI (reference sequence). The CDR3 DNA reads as TGTGCCAGCAGTTACTCAGGACAGGGCGTTCTGGGCGAGCAGTACTTC. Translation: CASSYSGQGVLGEQYF.

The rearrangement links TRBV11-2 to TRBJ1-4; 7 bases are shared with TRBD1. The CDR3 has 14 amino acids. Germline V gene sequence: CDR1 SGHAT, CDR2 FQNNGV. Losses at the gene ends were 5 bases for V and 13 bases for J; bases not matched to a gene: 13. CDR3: CASSHYLGQDVLFF. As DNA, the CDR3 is TGTGCCAGCAGCCACTACCTAGGACAGGACGTACTGTTTTTT.

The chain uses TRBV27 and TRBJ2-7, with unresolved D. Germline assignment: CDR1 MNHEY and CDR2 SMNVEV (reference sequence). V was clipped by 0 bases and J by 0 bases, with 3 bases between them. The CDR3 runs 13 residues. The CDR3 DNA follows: TGTGCCAGCAGTTTATCCTACTCCTACGAGCAGTACTTC. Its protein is CASSLSYSYEQYF.

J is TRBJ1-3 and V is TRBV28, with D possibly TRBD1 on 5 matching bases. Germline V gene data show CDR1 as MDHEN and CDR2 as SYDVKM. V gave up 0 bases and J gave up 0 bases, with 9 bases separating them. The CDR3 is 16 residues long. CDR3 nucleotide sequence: TGTGCCAGCAGTTTATGGCTGGGGGGCTCTGGAAACACCATATATTTT. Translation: CASSLWLGGSGNTIYF.

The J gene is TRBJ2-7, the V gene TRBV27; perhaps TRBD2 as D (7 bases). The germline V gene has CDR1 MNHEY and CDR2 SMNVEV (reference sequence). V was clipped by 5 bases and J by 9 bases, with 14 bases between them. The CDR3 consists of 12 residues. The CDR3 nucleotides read TGTGCCAGCAGTCAAGGGGGGGGGAGGCAGTACTTC. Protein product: CASSQGGGRQYF.

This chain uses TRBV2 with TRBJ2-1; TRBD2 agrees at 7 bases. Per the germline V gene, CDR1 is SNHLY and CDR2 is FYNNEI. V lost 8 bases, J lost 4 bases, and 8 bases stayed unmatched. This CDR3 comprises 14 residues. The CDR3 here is CASGGLGPYNEQFF. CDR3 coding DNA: TGTGCCAGCGGTGGACTAGGCCCGTACAATGAGCAGTTCTTC.

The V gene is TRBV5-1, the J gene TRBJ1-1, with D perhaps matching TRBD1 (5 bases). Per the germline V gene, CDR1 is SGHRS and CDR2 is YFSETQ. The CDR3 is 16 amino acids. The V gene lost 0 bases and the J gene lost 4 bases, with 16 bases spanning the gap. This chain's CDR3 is CASSLGEGWVSTEAFF. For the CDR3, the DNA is TGCGCCAGCAGCTTGGGGGAGGGGTGGGTGAGCACTGAAGCTTTCTTT.

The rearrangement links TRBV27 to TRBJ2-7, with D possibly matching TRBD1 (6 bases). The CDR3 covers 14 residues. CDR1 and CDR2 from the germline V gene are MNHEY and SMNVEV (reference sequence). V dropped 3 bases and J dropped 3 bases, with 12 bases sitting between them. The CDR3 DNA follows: TGTGCCAGCAGTTTGGCCGGCAGGGGCTACGAGCAGTACTTC. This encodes CASSLAGRGYEQYF.

The CDR3 region is CASSPGQGVQETQYF. CDR3 coding DNA: TGTGCCAGTAGCCCGGGACAGGGCGTACAAGAGACCCAGTACTTC. The chain joins TRBV19 to TRBJ2-5; the match to TRBD1 covers 9 bases. The germline V gene encodes CDR1 LNHDA and CDR2 SQIVND (reference sequence). The V and J ends lost 6 bases and 2 bases, in that order; junction bases with no gene match: 7. The CDR3 contains 15 residues. Together with reference TRBV19 and TRBJ2-5, the CDR3 gives the full variable domain: DGGITQSPKYLFRKEGQNVTLSCEQNLNHDAMYWYRQDPGQGLRLIYYSQIVNDFQKGDIAEGYSVSREKKESFPLTVTSAQKNPTAFYLCASSPGQGVQETQYFGPGTRLLVL.

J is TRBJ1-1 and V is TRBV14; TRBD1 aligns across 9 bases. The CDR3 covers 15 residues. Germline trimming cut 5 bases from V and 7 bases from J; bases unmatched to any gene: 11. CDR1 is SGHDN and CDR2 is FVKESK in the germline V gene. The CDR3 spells CASSEHGTGQIEAFF. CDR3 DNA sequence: TGTGCCAGCAGCGAACATGGGACAGGGCAGATTGAAGCTTTCTTT.

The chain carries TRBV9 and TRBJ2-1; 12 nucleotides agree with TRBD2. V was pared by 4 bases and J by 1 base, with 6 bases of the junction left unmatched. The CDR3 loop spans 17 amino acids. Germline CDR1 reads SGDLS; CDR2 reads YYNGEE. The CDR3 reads CASSLRTSGASYNEQFF. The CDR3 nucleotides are TGTGCCAGCAGCCTCCGGACTAGCGGGGCGTCCTACAATGAGCAGTTCTTC.

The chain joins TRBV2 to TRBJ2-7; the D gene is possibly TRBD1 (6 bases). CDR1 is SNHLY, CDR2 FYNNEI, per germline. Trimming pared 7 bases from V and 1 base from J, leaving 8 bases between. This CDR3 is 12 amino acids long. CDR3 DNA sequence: TGTGCCAGCACGGACAGATCCTACGAGCAGTACTTC. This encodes CASTDRSYEQYF.

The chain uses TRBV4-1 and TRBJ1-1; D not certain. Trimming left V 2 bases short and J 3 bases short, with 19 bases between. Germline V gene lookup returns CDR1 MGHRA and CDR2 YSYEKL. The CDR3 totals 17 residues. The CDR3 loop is CASSQPLVREGDTEAFF. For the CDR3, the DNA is TGCGCCAGCAGCCAACCCCTGGTGCGGGAGGGAGACACTGAAGCTTTCTTT.

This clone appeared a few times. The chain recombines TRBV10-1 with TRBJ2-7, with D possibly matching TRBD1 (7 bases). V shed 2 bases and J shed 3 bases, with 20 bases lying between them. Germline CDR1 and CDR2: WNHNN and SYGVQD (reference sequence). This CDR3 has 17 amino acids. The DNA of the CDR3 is TGCGCCAGCAGTGAGCCCGGTGGGGCGGGGACAGACTACGAGCAGTACTTC. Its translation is CASSEPGGAGTDYEQYF.

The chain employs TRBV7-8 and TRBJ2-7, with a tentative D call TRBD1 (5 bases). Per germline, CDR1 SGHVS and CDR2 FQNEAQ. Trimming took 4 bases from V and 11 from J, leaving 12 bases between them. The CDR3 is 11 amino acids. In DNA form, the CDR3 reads TGTGCCAGCAGCTCGGACAATTTTAAGTACTTC. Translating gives CASSSDNFKYF.

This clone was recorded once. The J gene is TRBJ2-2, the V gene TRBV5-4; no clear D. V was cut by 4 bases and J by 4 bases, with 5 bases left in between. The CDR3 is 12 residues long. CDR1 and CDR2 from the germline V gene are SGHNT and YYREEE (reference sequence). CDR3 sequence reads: CASSPGTGELFF. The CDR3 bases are TGTGCCAGCAGCCCGGGCACCGGGGAGCTGTTTTTT.

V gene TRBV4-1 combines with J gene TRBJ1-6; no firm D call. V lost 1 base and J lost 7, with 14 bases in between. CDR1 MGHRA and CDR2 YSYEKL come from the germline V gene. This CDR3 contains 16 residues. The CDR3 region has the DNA TGCGCCAGCAGCCAAGCTCTTTGGCAGGCCAATTCACCCCTCCACTTT. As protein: CASSQALWQANSPLHF.

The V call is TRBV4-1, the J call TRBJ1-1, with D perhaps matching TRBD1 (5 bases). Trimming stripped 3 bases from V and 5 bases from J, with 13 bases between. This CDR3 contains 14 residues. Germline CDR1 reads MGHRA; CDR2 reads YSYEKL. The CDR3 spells CASSQPYQGTEAFF. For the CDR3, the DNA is TGCGCCAGCAGCCAGCCATATCAGGGAACTGAAGCTTTCTTT.